The present T cell receptor (beta chain) was sequenced within a study of blood T cell repertoires in COVID-19. There are 15 residues in the CDR3. From germline, CDR1 is SGHRS and CDR2 YFSETQ. Trimming took off 5 bases at V and 0 bases at J, with 12 bases between the two ends. The data were produced by immunoSEQ multiplex PCR, yet TCRdb's version contains in-frame clones alone and is incomplete. This table holds 350,000 to 550,000 clones, around 89% found once. This clonotype was obtained from a man younger than 45 who had recovered from COVID-19. The specimen was PBMCs or T cells enriched from blood (not recorded which). This chain joins TRBV5-1 and TRBJ2-1; weak D call: TRBD1 (6 bases). The CDR3: CASRFTGSSYNEQFF. The CDR3 bases are TGCGCCAGCAGATTTACAGGGAGCTCCTACAATGAGCAGTTCTTC.